The source of this T cell receptor (beta chain) is a study of T cells expressing NK-cell markers. Across the study: The eight sequenced donors comprised seven who were HCMV-seropositive and one who was seronegative.

5'RACE template switching with UMIs generated TCR beta cDNA. Reanalyzing the 5' RACE reads, TCRdb keeps one entry per CDR3 protein, without DNA. This sample's clone table lists about 540,000 distinct CDR3 sequences. Study-level points and caveats: Expanded NKG2C+ T cell clones were not confirmed as HCMV-specific.

CDR1 is SGHKS and CDR2 is YYEKEE in the germline V gene (reference sequence). The CDR3 has 15 amino acids. About this clonotype: The antigen remains unidentified.

J is TRBJ2-1 and V is TRBV5-5; absent DNA, TCRdb's TRBD1 call cannot be checked. The material sequenced was blood T cells: a sorted CD56 or NKG2C T cell subset, CD4+ or CD8+ T cells, or bulk PBMC T cells (not recorded which). This clonotype was sampled from a man aged 18 to 30 in good health. The CDR3 loop reads CASSFRATSPNEQFF.